Shown below are 30 T cell receptor beta chains from a single sample sequenced in a study of shared clonotypes between healthy human individuals. Libraries were prepared by immunoSEQ multiplex PCR; TCRdb keeps only in-frame clonotypes and omits some of them. The sample holds about 360,000 clones, more than 60% seen once. What was sequenced was memory CD4+ T cells sorted from blood. Subset specified: CD45RA-negative fraction. These TCRs come from a man aged 30 to 45 in good health.

In DNA form, the CDR3 reads TGTGCCAGTAGTGGCGGAGGGAGCGGGAGCGCCGGGGAGCTGTTTTTT. It translates to CASSGGGSGSAGELFF. V is TRBV19 and J is TRBJ2-2; 8 bases map to TRBD2. Germline CDR1 reads LNHDA; CDR2 reads SQIVND (reference sequence). V gave up 5 bases and J gave up 6 bases; unmatched junction bases: 11. This CDR3 region has 16 residues.

This clone was detected only a few times. The chain couples TRBV5-5 to TRBJ2-7; D uncertain. V lost 2 bases and J lost 5, with 11 bases in between. CDR1 is SGHKS and CDR2 is YYEKEE in the germline V gene (reference sequence). This CDR3 has 13 residues. CDR3 loop: CASSLEVVNEQYF. CDR3 nucleotides: TGTGCCAGCAGCTTAGAGGTTGTAAACGAGCAGTACTTC.

The V call is TRBV5-4, the J call TRBJ2-4; D is ambiguous. V was shortened by 4 bases and J by 9 bases, with 14 bases between the two germline ends. The CDR3 runs 13 residues. Germline V gene sequence: CDR1 SGHNT, CDR2 YYREEE (reference sequence). The DNA for the CDR3 is TGTGCCAGCAGCAGTGACATAAAAGGCATTCAGTACTTC. Its translation: CASSSDIKGIQYF.

This rearrangement joins TRBV29-1 to TRBJ2-5; 7 bases match TRBD2. In germline, CDR1 is SQVTM, CDR2 ANQGSEA. V lost 6 bases to trimming and J lost 7 bases; unmatched junction nucleotides: 8. The CDR3 runs 12 residues. CDR3 protein: CSVGGGFGTQYF. The CDR3 DNA reads TGCAGCGTCGGGGGAGGGTTTGGGACCCAGTACTTC.

This sequence joins TRBV9 and TRBJ2-2, with D hard to call. Deletions cut 6 bases from V and 4 bases from J, with 22 bases between. Per the germline V gene, CDR1 is SGDLS and CDR2 is YYNGEE. The CDR3 spans 17 residues. DNA for the CDR3: TGTGCCAGCACCCGAGGTCTAACGGGCGTTAGCACCGGGGAGCTGTTTTTT. As protein: CASTRGLTGVSTGELFF.

In its sample, this clone was seen a few times. For the CDR3, the DNA is TGTGCCAGCAGTACTTGGACAAAAGGACTTGAAGCTTTCTTT. Protein product: CASSTWTKGLEAFF. This rearrangement joins TRBV6-5 to TRBJ1-1; tentatively, D is TRBD1 (5 bases). V gave up 5 bases and J gave up 7 bases, with 17 bases separating them. CDR3 length: 14 amino acids. Looked up from germline, CDR1 is MNHEY and CDR2 is SVGAGI.

This clone was seen many times. Other DNA sequences within the sample encode an identical CDR3. V is TRBV11-2 and J is TRBJ2-2; TRBD1 matches 7 bases. Germline V gene sequence: CDR1 SGHAT, CDR2 FQNNGV. The CDR3 runs 16 residues. V shed 3 bases, J shed 2 bases, and the junction held 6 bases outside the gene matches. CDR3 residues: CASSFRVGGNTGELFF. The CDR3 nucleotides are TGTGCCAGCAGCTTCAGGGTAGGGGGCAACACCGGGGAGCTGTTTTTT.

V is TRBV10-2 and J is TRBJ2-3, with 8 bases lining up with TRBD1. J was trimmed by 1 base and V by 6 bases; bases with no gene match: 6. Germline lookup yields CDR1 WSHSY and CDR2 SAAADI. The CDR3 is made up of 15 amino acids. CDR3 in DNA: TGCGCCAGCAGAAACGACAGGGGAGGCACAGATACGCAGTATTTT. Amino acid sequence: CASRNDRGGTDTQYF.

The chain employs TRBV28 and TRBJ1-4; D unclear. The length of the CDR3 is 12 residues. Germline lookup yields CDR1 MDHEN and CDR2 SYDVKM. Trimming pared 6 bases from V and 0 bases from J, leaving 2 bases between. The CDR3 coding sequence is TGTGCCAGCAGCTCAACTAATGAAAAACTGTTTTTT. Residues: CASSSTNEKLFF.

The chain links TRBV30 to TRBJ1-1; D is ambiguous. The germline CDR1 and CDR2 sequences are GTSNPN and SVGIG (reference sequence). V gave up 4 bases and J gave up 1 base, with 22 bases separating them. The length of the CDR3 is 17 residues. As DNA, the CDR3 is TGTGCCTGGAACGCCCAAGCCTTTGGCAGCTCGAACACTGAAGCTTTCTTT. It yields the protein CAWNAQAFGSSNTEAFF.

This chain connects TRBV10-2 to TRBJ2-1; D uncertain. The CDR3 is 13 residues long. Between the trimmed V and J ends, which lost 2 bases and 4 bases, there was a span of 6 bases. Germline loops: CDR1 WSHSY, CDR2 SAAADI. CDR3 amino acids: CASSERAYNEQFF. In DNA form, the CDR3 reads TGCGCCAGCAGTGAGCGGGCTTACAATGAGCAGTTCTTC.

This clone was observed many times. This sample also contains other DNA sequences that code for the same CDR3. The chain links TRBV2 to TRBJ2-2; 10 nucleotides agree with TRBD1. CDR1 is SNHLY, CDR2 FYNNEI, per germline. The junction had 8 bases not matched to a gene; V was cut back by 6 bases and J by 7 bases. The CDR3 covers 15 residues. The CDR3 loop is CASSYDRGQGGELFF. DNA for the CDR3: TGTGCCAGCAGCTATGACAGGGGGCAAGGCGGGGAGCTGTTTTTT.

Written as DNA, the CDR3 is TGTGCCAGCAGCGGGTACGGGAACCCTAGAGAGACCCAGTACTTC. This translates into CASSGYGNPRETQYF. This chain links TRBV9 with TRBJ2-5; tentatively, D is TRBD2 (5 bases). The germline gives CDR1 SGDLS, CDR2 YYNGEE. There are 15 residues in the CDR3. Trimming removed 3 bases at V and 4 bases at J, with 16 bases between.

The chain carries TRBV5-6 and TRBJ1-3, with D unclear. Germline V gene lookup returns CDR1 SGHDT and CDR2 YYEEEE. The V and J ends lost 4 bases and 0 bases respectively, with 20 bases between them. The CDR3 runs 18 residues. As DNA, the CDR3 is TGTGCCAGCAGCCTCCTTGGGGAAACAGCGAACTCTGGAAACACCATATATTTT. It yields the protein CASSLLGETANSGNTIYF.

The rearrangement links TRBV11-1 to TRBJ1-3, with 8 positions matching TRBD1. The V segment lost 4 bases and the J segment 1 base; nucleotides outside the gene matches: 0. The CDR3 has 14 residues. Per the germline V gene, CDR1 is SGHAT and CDR2 is FQDESV (reference sequence). In DNA, the CDR3 is TGTGCCAGCAGCTGGGACAGGTCTGGAAACACCATATATTTT. Protein product: CASSWDRSGNTIYF.

This clone was observed many times. This sequence joins TRBV7-9 and TRBJ1-5; no definite D call. Trimming pared 5 bases from V and 2 bases from J, leaving 10 bases between. This CDR3 contains 14 residues. Germline values: CDR1 SEHNR, CDR2 FQNEAQ (reference sequence). CDR3 nucleotides: TGTGCCAGCAGCCCCCTCGGAGGCAATCAGCCCCAGCATTTT. Translating gives CASSPLGGNQPQHF.

This chain links TRBV28 with TRBJ2-1; 12 nucleotides line up with TRBD2. The CDR3 runs to 15 residues. With V trimmed by 6 bases and J by 9 bases, 9 bases remained unmatched. Germline V CDR1 and CDR2: MDHEN, SYDVKM. In DNA, the CDR3 is TGTGCCAGCAGGCGAAGACTAGCGGGAGTCGGTGAGCAGTTCTTC. Its translation: CASRRRLAGVGEQFF.

The V and J genes are TRBV28 and TRBJ2-5; TRBD2 matches 15 bases. This CDR3 contains 15 residues. CDR1 and CDR2 from the germline V gene are MDHEN and SYDVKM. With 6 bases clipped from V and 4 bases from J, the junction kept 3 bases outside the gene matches. The CDR3 bases are TGTGCCAGCAGCCAGGGACTAGCGGGAGGAGAGACCCAGTACTTC. Its protein is CASSQGLAGGETQYF. The whole variable domain, remainder taken from reference TRBV28 and TRBJ2-5, is DVKVTQSSRYLVKRTGEKVFLECVQDMDHENMFWYRQDPGLGLRLIYFSYDVKMKEKGDIPEGYSVSREKKERFSLILESASTNQTSMYLCASSQGLAGGETQYFGPGTRLLVL.

This clone was found once. The chain couples TRBV4-2 to TRBJ2-7; TRBD2 matches 7 bases. This CDR3 contains 15 residues. Trimming removed 0 bases from V and 5 bases from J; junction bases left unmatched: 7. Germline V gene sequence: CDR1 LGHNA, CDR2 YNFKEQ. CDR3 DNA sequence: TGTGCCAGCAGCCAAGAAGGCGGGAGAATCAACGAGCAGTACTTC. Translation gives CASSQEGGRINEQYF.

This clone was seen only a few times. The chain employs TRBV10-3 and TRBJ1-1, with D possibly matching TRBD1 (6 bases). The CDR3 runs to 14 residues. Germline-derived CDR1 and CDR2 are ENHRY and SYGVKD. The V gene lost 6 bases and the J gene lost 1 base, with 12 bases spanning the gap. CDR3 nucleotides: TGTGCCATCAGGGAGACAGGCTCGAACACTGAAGCTTTCTTT. This encodes CAIRETGSNTEAFF.

CDR3 region: CASSPGSGGGSYNEQFF. In DNA, the CDR3 is TGCGCCAGCAGCCCGGGGAGTGGAGGGGGCTCCTACAATGAGCAGTTCTTC. The chain employs TRBV5-1 and TRBJ2-1; tentatively, D is TRBD1 or TRBD2 (6 bases each). CDR3 size: 17 residues. CDR1 is SGHRS and CDR2 is YFSETQ in the germline V gene. The ends were cut back, 4 bases at V and 0 bases at J, with 17 bases in the middle.

The chain links TRBV11-2 to TRBJ2-1, with TRBD2 matching over 9 bases. The germline CDR1 and CDR2 sequences are SGHAT and FQNNGV. Trimming removed 8 bases from V and 9 bases from J; junction bases left unmatched: 14. The CDR3 has 15 amino acids. For the CDR3, the DNA is TGTGCCAGCCAAGTAGGGGGAGTAGCGGGAGTTGAGCAGTTCTTC. Translating gives CASQVGGVAGVEQFF.

The genes are TRBV28 and TRBJ2-5, with TRBD1 matching 10 bases. The CDR3 totals 14 residues. Germline CDR1 is MDHEN and CDR2 is SYDVKM. V lost 9 bases to trimming and J lost 4 bases; unmatched junction nucleotides: 8. CDR3 in amino acids: CARERDRGVETQYF. CDR3 DNA sequence: TGTGCCAGGGAGAGGGACAGGGGCGTAGAGACCCAGTACTTC.

The chain uses TRBV2 and TRBJ1-5, with D possibly TRBD1 on 6 matching bases. CDR3 length equals 13 residues. Germline CDR1 SNHLY, CDR2 FYNNEI. Between the trimmed V and J ends, which lost 6 bases and 3 bases, there was a span of 9 bases. CDR3 region: CASRGQNNQPQHF. The CDR3 DNA reads as TGTGCCAGCAGAGGACAGAACAATCAGCCCCAGCATTTT.

V and J are TRBV11-3 and TRBJ2-2, with 8 bases identical to TRBD1. CDR3 size: 16 residues. V dropped 5 bases and J dropped 7; count of bases not matched to a gene: 12. From germline, CDR1 is SGHNT and CDR2 YENEEA. The CDR3 protein is CASSVTSGQAGGELFF. The CDR3 DNA is TGTGCCAGCAGCGTGACCTCGGGACAGGCGGGCGGGGAGCTGTTTTTT.

The chain is built from TRBV7-2 and TRBJ1-5; 9 nucleotides align to TRBD1. Per the germline V gene, CDR1 is SGHTA and CDR2 is FQGNSA. J gave up 7 bases and V 5 bases, and 6 bases lay outside the gene matches. CDR3 length: 14 amino acids. The CDR3 loop reads CASSRDRDGQPQHF. DNA for the CDR3: TGTGCCAGCAGCCGGGACAGGGACGGCCAGCCCCAGCATTTT.

This chain links TRBV15 with TRBJ2-1, with D unclear. CDR1 is LNHNV and CDR2 is YYDKDF in the germline V gene (reference sequence). The CDR3 covers 15 residues. V was cut by 1 base and J by 9 bases, with 16 bases left in between. The DNA for the CDR3 is TGTGCCACCAGCAGAGTGAAGGGAAGGTGGGGTGAGCAGTTCTTC. Translation gives CATSRVKGRWGEQFF.

This chain joins TRBV19 and TRBJ2-7; 9 nucleotides match TRBD2. This CDR3 region has 14 residues. Germline V gene sequence: CDR1 LNHDA, CDR2 SQIVND (reference sequence). V shed 9 bases and J 4 bases; nucleotides not matched to a gene: 10. CDR3 in amino acids: CASSSWTSVYEQYF. For the CDR3, the DNA is TGTGCCAGCAGCAGCTGGACTAGCGTTTACGAGCAGTACTTC.

The gene calls are TRBV11-3 and TRBJ2-3; D assignment may be TRBD1 or TRBD2 (5 bases each). CDR3 length equals 12 residues. Germline V CDR1 and CDR2: SGHNT, YENEEA. Trimming removed 0 bases at V and 9 bases at J, with 7 bases between. The CDR3 DNA reads TGTGCCAGCAGCTTAGAGAGGGGCACGCAGTATTTT. Translating it yields CASSLERGTQYF.

Concerning this clone itself: Other DNA sequences of this sample code for an identical CDR3. The V gene is TRBV5-1, the J gene TRBJ2-3; no firm D call. The CDR3 is made up of 11 amino acids. Germline CDR1 is SGHRS and CDR2 is YFSETQ. Trimming removed 0 bases from V and 6 bases from J, with 2 bases in between. The CDR3 is CASSLADTQYF. The CDR3 DNA sequence: TGCGCCAGCAGCTTGGCTGATACGCAGTATTTT.